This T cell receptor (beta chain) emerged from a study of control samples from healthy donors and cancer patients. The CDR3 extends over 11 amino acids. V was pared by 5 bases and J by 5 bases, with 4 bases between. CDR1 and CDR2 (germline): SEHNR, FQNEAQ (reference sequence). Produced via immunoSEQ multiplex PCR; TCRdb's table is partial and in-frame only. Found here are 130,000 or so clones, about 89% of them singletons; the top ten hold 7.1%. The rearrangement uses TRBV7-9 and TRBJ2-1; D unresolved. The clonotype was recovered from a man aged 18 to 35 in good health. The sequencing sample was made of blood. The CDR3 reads CASSANNEQFF. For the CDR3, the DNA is TGTGCCAGCAGCGCAAACAATGAGCAGTTCTTC.